A selection of T cell receptor beta chains follows, all from one sample in a study of identical twins. TCRdb reprocessed the 5' RACE reads with MiXCR, giving one entry per CDR3 protein. The sample includes 500,000 or so distinct CDR3 sequences, roughly 21% of them seen just once. The sample also formed part of further work on T cells expressing NK-cell markers.

The sequenced sample consisted of CD4+ T cells sorted from blood. Receptor source: a young woman in good health. The CDR3 runs from the conserved cysteine through the conserved F or W. A D gene is named only where the DNA matches it firmly. Size is omitted from some rows. Given values are once, few, many or a class for expanded clones.

TRBV5-1	NA	TRBJ1-1	NA	CASSLDLEAFF	TGCGCCAGCAGCTTGGACCTTGAAGCTTTCTTT
TRBV5-6	NA	TRBJ2-4	NA	CASKGGPIGKNIQYF	TGTGCCAGCAAGGGGGGACCCATCGGCAAAAACATTCAGTACTTC
TRBV6-4	TRBD2	TRBJ2-1	NA	CASSELAGATYNEQFF	TGTGCCAGCAGTGAGCTAGCGGGAGCCACCTACAATGAGCAGTTCTTC
TRBV9	NA	TRBJ2-5	few	CASSVGSWGETQYF	TGTGCCAGCAGCGTTGGGTCGTGGGGAGAGACCCAGTACTTC
TRBV20-1	NA	TRBJ1-2	NA	CSARDERDHGYTF	TGCAGTGCTAGAGATGAAAGGGATCATGGCTACACCTTC
TRBV27	NA	TRBJ2-3	NA	CASSFNSGESTQYF	TGTGCCAGCAGTTTTAATTCAGGAGAAAGTACGCAGTATTTT
TRBV2	NA	TRBJ1-6	NA	CASSEGPLHF	TGTGCCAGCAGCGAGGGACCCCTCCACTTT
TRBV18	TRBD2	TRBJ2-1	once	CASSMTSGGAGEQFF	TGTGCCAGCTCCATGACTAGCGGGGGGGCCGGGGAGCAGTTCTTC
TRBV10-3	NA	TRBJ2-5	NA	CAIGGQPETQYF	TGTGCCATCGGTGGACAGCCAGAGACCCAGTACTTC
TRBV20-1	NA	TRBJ2-3	NA	CSAPNNPGTDTQYF	TGCAGTGCTCCCAACAACCCCGGCACAGATACGCAGTATTTT
TRBV27	NA	TRBJ2-7	NA	CASSRLGTIGEQYF	TGTGCCAGCAGTCGATTAGGGACGATAGGCGAGCAGTACTTC
TRBV5-6	NA	TRBJ1-1	NA	CASSLIQGGGHEAFF	TGTGCCAGCAGCTTGATACAAGGCGGGGGCCATGAAGCTTTCTTT
TRBV24-1	NA	TRBJ2-3	few	CATSEGRVSSTDTQYF	TGTGCCACCAGTGAAGGACGGGTCTCTAGCACAGATACGCAGTATTTT
TRBV4-3	TRBD1	TRBJ2-7	few	CASSPQLPGGVLNNEQYF	TGCGCCAGCAGTCCGCAGCTCCCAGGGGGCGTTCTTAATAACGAGCAGTACTTC
TRBV4-3	NA	TRBJ2-3	few	CASSHRRLATDTQYF	TGCGCCAGCAGCCACAGGAGGCTAGCCACCGATACGCAGTATTTT
TRBV29-1	NA	TRBJ2-7	few	CSVLTPGETSYF	TGCAGCGTTCTAACTCCGGGAGAAACGTCGTACTTC
TRBV3-1	TRBD1	TRBJ1-2	many	CASSHRGLGYTF	TGTGCCAGCAGCCACAGGGGGCTTGGCTACACCTTC
TRBV20-1	NA	TRBJ2-5	few	CSAGKRAEETQYF	TGCAGTGCCGGGAAGCGGGCCGAAGAGACCCAGTACTTC
TRBV20-1	NA	TRBJ1-6	few	CSAYTGKGSPLHF	TGCAGTGCATATACAGGGAAGGGATCACCCCTCCACTTT
TRBV6-2/TRBV6-3	NA	TRBJ2-6	NA	CASSSPLGGGWANVLTF	TGTGCCAGCAGTTCCCCCCTTGGTGGGGGATGGGCCAACGTCCTGACTTTC
TRBV12-3/TRBV12-4	NA	TRBJ2-1	NA	CASSFGLGGIIGNEQFF	TGTGCCAGCAGTTTCGGCCTGGGCGGGATCATCGGCAATGAGCAGTTCTTC
TRBV20-1	NA	TRBJ2-7	many	CSARDLFGQKASYEQYF	TGCAGTGCTAGAGATCTATTTGGACAGAAAGCCTCCTACGAGCAGTACTTC
TRBV6-1	NA	TRBJ1-2	NA	CASSARGHYGYTF	TGTGCCAGCAGTGCCCGGGGCCACTATGGCTACACCTTC
TRBV20-1	NA	TRBJ2-7	NA	CSARIEDAQYF	TGCAGTGCCCGAATAGAGGACGCGCAGTACTTC
TRBV20-1	NA	TRBJ2-7	many	CSARQDGYEQYF	TGCAGTGCTAGACAGGACGGCTACGAGCAGTACTTC
TRBV29-1	TRBD2	TRBJ2-3	NA	CSVSKRLAGEHTQYF	TGCAGCGTCTCGAAGCGACTAGCGGGAGAACATACGCAGTATTTT
TRBV6-5	TRBD2	TRBJ2-7	few	CASSYVLAGSYEQYF	TGTGCCAGCAGTTATGTACTAGCGGGATCCTACGAGCAGTACTTC
TRBV10-3	NA	TRBJ1-6	NA	CAISETNSPLHF	TGTGCCATCAGTGAGACGAATTCACCCCTCCACTTT
TRBV20-1	TRBD2	TRBJ2-5	few	CSASNLAGGLQETQYF	TGCAGTGCTAGTAATCTAGCGGGGGGATTACAAGAGACCCAGTACTTC
TRBV12-3/TRBV12-4	NA	TRBJ1-2	few	CASSLGGLGDYGYTF	TGTGCCAGCAGTTTAGGTGGACTGGGGGACTATGGCTACACCTTC
TRBV3-1	TRBD2	TRBJ2-1	few	CASSPVLAGDNEQFF	TGTGCCAGCAGCCCCGTACTAGCGGGGGACAATGAGCAGTTCTTC
TRBV6-2/TRBV6-3	NA	TRBJ2-3	NA	CASSSRLRGPETQYF	TGTGCCAGCAGTTCCCGACTCCGGGGGCCGGAGACGCAGTATTTT
TRBV25-1	NA	TRBJ2-1	NA	CASRGPGEQFF	TGTGCCAGCAGGGGCCCCGGGGAGCAGTTCTTC
TRBV5-1	TRBD1	TRBJ1-3	NA	CASSSRAGQAGNTIYF	TGCGCCAGCAGCTCACGCGCCGGACAGGCTGGAAACACCATATATTTT